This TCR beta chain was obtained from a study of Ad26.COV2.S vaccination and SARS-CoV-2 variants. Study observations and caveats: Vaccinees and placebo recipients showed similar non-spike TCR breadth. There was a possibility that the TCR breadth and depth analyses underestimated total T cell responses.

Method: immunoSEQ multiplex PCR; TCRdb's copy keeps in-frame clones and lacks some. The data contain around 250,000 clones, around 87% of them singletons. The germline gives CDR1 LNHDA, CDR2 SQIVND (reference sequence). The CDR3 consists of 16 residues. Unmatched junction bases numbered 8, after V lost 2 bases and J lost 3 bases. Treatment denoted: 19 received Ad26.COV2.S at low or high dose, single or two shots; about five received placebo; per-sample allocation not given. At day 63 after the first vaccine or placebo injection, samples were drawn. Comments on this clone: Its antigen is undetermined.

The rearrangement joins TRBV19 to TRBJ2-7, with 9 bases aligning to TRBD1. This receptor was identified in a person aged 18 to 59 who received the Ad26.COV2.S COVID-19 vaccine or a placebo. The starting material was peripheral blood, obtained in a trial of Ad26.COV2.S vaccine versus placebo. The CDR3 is CASSIIGGQGGYEQYF. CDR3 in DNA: TGTGCCAGTAGTATAATTGGGGGACAGGGCGGCTACGAGCAGTACTTC.